The next 7 T cell receptor beta chains were all read from a single sample in a study of beta chain features in type 1 diabetes. Study results and limitations: For Type 1 diabetes patients, all four CD4+ subsets carried TCRB CDR3s that were moderately but significantly shorter.

For these receptors, no antigen is known. The authors reverse transcribed all of the isolated RNA, so sequencing captured expressed TCRB transcripts. TCRdb keeps only in-frame clones here, not all; method: immunoSEQ multiplex PCR. The top ten hold around 0.018% of the sample, which has hundreds of thousands of clones, around 9.9% seen once. Input material: naive CD4+ T cells from blood. Every receptor here comes from a man younger than 40 with type 1 diabetes.

The sample holds a few counts of this clone. The genes are TRBV7-8 and TRBJ1-2, with D tentatively TRBD1 (5 bases). The germline V gene encodes CDR1 SGHVS and CDR2 FQNEAQ. The CDR3 spans 15 residues. V lost 5 bases and J 2 bases, leaving 15 bases between the germline ends. The CDR3 spells CASSPNRDRNYGYTF. In nucleotides, the CDR3 is TGTGCCAGCAGCCCGAACCGTGACAGAAACTATGGCTACACCTTC.

The V and J genes are TRBV28 and TRBJ1-1; the D gene is possibly TRBD1 (6 bases). Germline V gene data show CDR1 as MDHEN and CDR2 as SYDVKM. Deletions cut 3 bases from V and 1 base from J, with 15 bases between. The CDR3 loop spans 16 amino acids. CDR3 sequence (DNA): TGTGCCAGCAGTTTCTCACCCACAGGGTCGAACACTGAAGCTTTCTTT. It translates to CASSFSPTGSNTEAFF.

The sample holds a few counts of this clone. Other DNA sequences in this sample translate to the same CDR3. The rearrangement uses TRBV29-1 and TRBJ1-1; maybe TRBD1 (6 bases). Germline assignment: CDR1 SQVTM and CDR2 ANQGSEA. Trimming shortened V by 4 bases and J by 4 bases, and 10 bases separated the two germline ends. The CDR3 sequence is 12 residues long. The chain's CDR3 is CSVVGGGTEAFF. The CDR3, as DNA: TGCAGCGTTGTAGGGGGGGGCACTGAAGCTTTCTTT.

This clone came up a few times. The V call is TRBV7-2, the J call TRBJ1-2; the match to TRBD1 covers 7 bases. Germline V gene sequence: CDR1 SGHTA, CDR2 FQGNSA. The CDR3 covers 14 residues. Trimming cost V 4 bases and J 5 bases; bases outside gene matches: 7. In DNA, the CDR3 is TGTGCCAGCAGCTCGAGGGGACAGTCATATGGCTACACCTTC. Translated, it gives CASSSRGQSYGYTF.

The sample holds a few counts of this clone. V gene TRBV18 combines with J gene TRBJ1-5, with a tentative D call TRBD1 (6 bases). V was cut by 3 bases and J by 5 bases, with 11 bases left in between. The CDR3 covers 14 residues. Germline CDR1 KGHSH, CDR2 LQKENI. This CDR3 reads CASSPTGSHQPQHF. The CDR3 bases are TGTGCCAGCTCACCTACAGGGTCCCATCAGCCCCAGCATTTT.

The table lists this clone with a few counts. The rearrangement uses TRBV19 and TRBJ2-1, with TRBD1 as a possible D gene (6 bases). CDR3 size: 14 residues. V gave up 7 bases and J gave up 9 bases, with 19 bases separating them. Germline V lookup: CDR1 LNHDA, CDR2 SQIVND (reference sequence). CDR3 protein: CASTQPNRVGEQFF. The DNA of the CDR3 is TGTGCCAGTACACAACCAAACAGGGTGGGTGAGCAGTTCTTC.

V usage is TRBV5-1 and J usage is TRBJ2-3, with TRBD2 matching 10 bases. The CDR3 is made up of 16 amino acids. V lost 3 bases, J lost 0 bases, and 4 bases stayed unmatched. Germline assignment: CDR1 SGHRS and CDR2 YFSETQ. The CDR3 DNA reads as TGCGCCAGCAGCTGGATAGCGGGGGGAAGCACAGATACGCAGTATTTT. Amino acid sequence: CASSWIAGGSTDTQYF.